Listed below are T cell receptor beta chains from one sample, sequenced in a study of T-cell reconstitution after alpha-beta-depleted transplantation in children. TCRdb independently ran MiXCR on the PCR reads; one entry per CDR3 protein. The sample has about 190,000 distinct CDR3 sequences; about 6.8% are singletons. The sequences come from PBMCs from the stem cell graft donor, collected from the stem cell graft. The receptors were sampled from a human donor who donated a stem cell graft to a child with Wiskott-Aldrich syndrome. The CDR3 runs from the conserved cysteine through the conserved F or W. Each record gives: D gene, clone size, J gene, V gene, CDR3 protein, CDR3 DNA. The D gene is left open where the match is weak. The size entry is marked missing in some rows and otherwise reads once, few, many or a size class.

D: TRBD2; size: many; J: TRBJ2-5; V: TRBV20-1; CDR3: CSAPGTSGGARETQYF; DNA: TGCAGTGCTCCGGGGACTAGCGGGGGGGCCCGAGAGACCCAGTACTTC
D: NA; size: NA; J: TRBJ2-7; V: TRBV5-1; CDR3: CASSPQDRGLAGEQYF; DNA: TGCGCCAGCAGCCCTCAGGACAGGGGCCTAGCGGGCGAGCAGTACTTC
D: NA; size: few; J: TRBJ1-4; V: TRBV4-2; CDR3: CASSQASGQVF; DNA: TGTGCCAGCAGCCAAGCCTCAGGTCAAGTGTTT
D: NA; size: many; J: TRBJ1-2; V: TRBV20-1; CDR3: CSASPNFYGYTF; DNA: TGCAGTGCTAGTCCCAATTTCTATGGCTACACCTTC
D: NA; size: many; J: TRBJ2-5; V: TRBV4-3; CDR3: CASSQGSGETQYF; DNA: TGCGCCAGCAGTCAAGGTTCTGGGGAGACCCAGTACTTC
D: NA; size: many; J: TRBJ2-2; V: TRBV9; CDR3: CASSVGALAGELFF; DNA: TGTGCCAGCAGCGTAGGCGCGCTCGCCGGGGAGCTGTTTTTT
D: NA; size: NA; J: TRBJ2-7; V: TRBV10-3; CDR3: CGACYWGDRWGAYEQYF; DNA: TGTGGGGCCTGTTATTGGGGGGACAGATGGGGGGCCTACGAGCAGTACTTC
D: NA; size: many; J: TRBJ1-5; V: TRBV6-5; CDR3: CASSSPGQISNQPQHF; DNA: TGTGCCAGCAGTTCACCGGGACAAATTAGCAATCAGCCCCAGCATTTT
D: TRBD2; size: NA; J: TRBJ2-7; V: TRBV30; CDR3: CAWSPTSGTSYEQYF; DNA: TGTGCCTGGAGTCCGACTAGCGGGACCTCCTACGAGCAGTACTTC
D: NA; size: many; J: TRBJ2-3; V: TRBV4-3; CDR3: CASSQGTLLARDTQYF; DNA: TGCGCCAGCAGCCAAGGCACCCTCTTGGCTAGGGATACGCAGTATTTT
D: NA; size: many; J: TRBJ2-1; V: TRBV20-1; CDR3: CSIYRDKYNEQFF; DNA: TGCAGTATTTACCGGGATAAATACAATGAGCAGTTCTTC
D: TRBD1; size: many; J: TRBJ2-1; V: TRBV20-1; CDR3: CSADPPGQGRNEQFF; DNA: TGCAGTGCAGATCCACCGGGACAGGGTCGCAATGAGCAGTTCTTC
D: NA; size: NA; J: TRBJ2-7; V: TRBV2; CDR3: CASVTSDSSYEQYF; DNA: TGTGCCAGCGTCACGTCGGACAGCTCCTACGAGCAGTACTTC
D: NA; size: many; J: TRBJ1-3; V: TRBV7-2; CDR3: CASSLGGSGNTIYF; DNA: TGTGCCAGCAGCCTAGGTGGCTCTGGAAACACCATATATTTT
D: NA; size: NA; J: TRBJ2-1; V: TRBV11-1; CDR3: CASSLARTGTNLYNEQFF; DNA: TGTGCCAGCAGCTTAGCCAGGACCGGGACCAACCTCTACAATGAGCAGTTCTTC
D: TRBD1; size: few; J: TRBJ2-5; V: TRBV27; CDR3: CASSLNRDRVEETQYF; DNA: TGTGCCAGCAGTTTAAACCGGGACAGGGTCGAAGAGACCCAGTACTTC
D: NA; size: many; J: TRBJ2-7; V: TRBV12-3/TRBV12-4; CDR3: CASSLTSVPGGEQYF; DNA: TGTGCCAGCAGTTTAACCTCCGTTCCTGGGGGCGAGCAGTACTTC
D: TRBD2; size: many; J: TRBJ2-3; V: TRBV27; CDR3: CASSTRLAGGTDTQYF; DNA: TGTGCCAGCAGTACCCGACTAGCGGGGGGAACAGATACGCAGTATTTT
D: NA; size: many; J: TRBJ1-3; V: TRBV12-3/TRBV12-4; CDR3: CASSLEGSSGNTIYF; DNA: TGTGCCAGCAGTTTGGAAGGGAGCTCTGGAAACACCATATATTTT
D: TRBD2; size: many; J: TRBJ2-3; V: TRBV5-1; CDR3: CASSLRGWASGPSTDTQYF; DNA: TGCGCCAGCAGCTTGAGAGGTTGGGCTAGCGGGCCTAGCACAGATACGCAGTATTTT
D: NA; size: NA; J: TRBJ1-5; V: TRBV12-3/TRBV12-4; CDR3: CASSLLPANQPQHF; DNA: TGTGCCAGCAGCCTATTGCCCGCCAATCAGCCCCAGCATTTT
D: NA; size: many; J: TRBJ2-1; V: TRBV11-2; CDR3: CASSLRSGDSYNEQFF; DNA: TGTGCCAGCAGCTTAAGATCGGGGGATTCCTACAATGAGCAGTTCTTC
D: NA; size: NA; J: TRBJ2-7; V: TRBV5-6; CDR3: CASSLALRGASYEQYF; DNA: TGTGCCAGCAGCTTGGCCTTACGGGGGGCCTCCTACGAGCAGTACTTC
D: NA; size: NA; J: TRBJ1-4; V: TRBV11-1; CDR3: CASSLALGHGRINEKLFF; DNA: TGTGCCAGCAGCCTCGCCTTAGGACACGGACGGATTAATGAAAAACTGTTTTTT
D: TRBD1; size: many; J: TRBJ2-7; V: TRBV12-3/TRBV12-4; CDR3: CASSRQQGYEQYF; DNA: TGTGCCAGCAGCCGTCAACAGGGGTACGAGCAGTACTTC
D: NA; size: many; J: TRBJ1-1; V: TRBV6-2/TRBV6-3; CDR3: CASISGTTINTEAFF; DNA: TGTGCCAGCATATCCGGGACAACTATCAACACTGAAGCTTTCTTT
D: NA; size: many; J: TRBJ2-5; V: TRBV11-2; CDR3: CASSLEDRGVETQYF; DNA: TGTGCCAGCAGCTTAGAGGACCGAGGGGTAGAGACCCAGTACTTC
D: NA; size: many; J: TRBJ2-7; V: TRBV4-3; CDR3: CASSQLERAGYEQYF; DNA: TGCGCCAGCAGCCAGTTAGAACGGGCAGGATACGAGCAGTACTTC
D: TRBD1; size: many; J: TRBJ1-5; V: TRBV20-1; CDR3: CSAWDRDYNQPQHF; DNA: TGCAGTGCTTGGGACAGGGATTACAATCAGCCCCAGCATTTT
D: NA; size: NA; J: TRBJ2-3; V: TRBV19; CDR3: CASTGDHADTQYF; DNA: TGTGCCAGTACAGGGGATCATGCGGATACGCAGTATTTT
D: TRBD1; size: many; J: TRBJ2-5; V: TRBV20-1; CDR3: CSPEHRGETQYF; DNA: TGCAGCCCTGAACACAGGGGAGAGACCCAGTACTTC
D: NA; size: few; J: TRBJ1-5; V: TRBV12-3/TRBV12-4; CDR3: CASSLTASNQPQHF; DNA: TGTGCCAGCAGCCTGACAGCGAGCAATCAGCCCCAGCATTTT
D: TRBD2; size: many; J: TRBJ2-1; V: TRBV30; CDR3: CAWLRTSALVDNEQFF; DNA: TGTGCCTGGTTGAGGACTAGCGCCCTGGTGGACAATGAGCAGTTCTTC
D: NA; size: many; J: TRBJ2-7; V: TRBV4-2; CDR3: CASSQAGDSYEQYF; DNA: TGTGCCAGCAGCCAAGCGGGGGACTCCTACGAGCAGTACTTC
D: NA; size: many; J: TRBJ2-5; V: TRBV12-3/TRBV12-4; CDR3: CASSFTGETQYF; DNA: TGTGCCAGCAGTTTTACAGGAGAGACCCAGTACTTC
D: NA; size: NA; J: TRBJ2-7; V: TRBV28; CDR3: CASSFSGTNYEQYF; DNA: TGTGCCAGCAGTTTCAGTGGGACAAACTACGAGCAGTACTTC
D: NA; size: NA; J: TRBJ2-5; V: TRBV5-1; CDR3: CASSLGAGQETQYF; DNA: TGCGCCAGCAGCTTGGGCGCAGGCCAAGAGACCCAGTACTTC
D: NA; size: NA; J: TRBJ1-2; V: TRBV7-9; CDR3: CASSPIWEVLSGYTF; DNA: TGTGCCAGCAGCCCTATTTGGGAGGTGCTCTCTGGCTACACCTTC
D: NA; size: many; J: TRBJ1-1; V: TRBV12-3/TRBV12-4; CDR3: CASGEGSTEAFF; DNA: TGTGCCAGCGGCGAGGGTTCAACTGAAGCTTTCTTT
D: NA; size: many; J: TRBJ2-7; V: TRBV15; CDR3: CATSSGFSSSYEQYF; DNA: TGTGCCACCAGCAGTGGATTCTCGAGCTCCTACGAGCAGTACTTC
D: TRBD2; size: NA; J: TRBJ2-1; V: TRBV20-1; CDR3: CSAIGGFDEQFF; DNA: TGCAGTGCTATCGGGGGGTTCGATGAGCAGTTCTTC
D: TRBD1; size: many; J: TRBJ1-1; V: TRBV4-1; CDR3: CASSQVPTGANTEAFF; DNA: TGCGCCAGCAGCCAAGTCCCTACAGGGGCTAACACTGAAGCTTTCTTT
D: NA; size: many; J: TRBJ1-1; V: TRBV7-2; CDR3: CASSSYRVLNTEAFF; DNA: TGTGCCAGCAGCTCTTACAGAGTTCTGAACACTGAAGCTTTCTTT
D: TRBD1; size: many; J: TRBJ2-5; V: TRBV9; CDR3: CASSVGQGVRETQYF; DNA: TGTGCCAGCAGCGTAGGACAGGGAGTAAGGGAGACCCAGTACTTC
D: NA; size: NA; J: TRBJ2-7; V: TRBV2; CDR3: CASREMRDTSYEQYF; DNA: TGTGCCAGCAGAGAAATGCGGGACACTTCCTACGAGCAGTACTTC
D: TRBD1; size: many; J: TRBJ1-1; V: TRBV29-1; CDR3: CSVTPGTGGPTEAFF; DNA: TGCAGCGTTACACCCGGGACAGGGGGCCCCACTGAAGCTTTCTTT
D: NA; size: many; J: TRBJ1-1; V: TRBV5-1; CDR3: CASSGAGVATEAFF; DNA: TGCGCCAGCAGCGGGGCAGGGGTGGCGACTGAAGCTTTCTTT
D: TRBD2; size: many; J: TRBJ2-2; V: TRBV7-8; CDR3: CASSPRPSGSWNTGELFF; DNA: TGTGCCAGCAGCCCACGGCCTAGCGGGAGTTGGAACACCGGGGAGCTGTTTTTT
D: NA; size: many; J: TRBJ2-5; V: TRBV5-1; CDR3: CASSPQESETQYF; DNA: TGCGCCAGCAGTCCACAGGAGTCAGAGACCCAGTACTTC
D: NA; size: few; J: TRBJ1-6; V: TRBV30; CDR3: CAWSRAGSPLHF; DNA: TGTGCCTGGAGTCGGGCGGGTTCACCCCTCCACTTT
D: NA; size: many; J: TRBJ1-2; V: TRBV12-3/TRBV12-4; CDR3: CASTRAQGYTF; DNA: TGTGCCAGCACACGGGCTCAAGGCTACACCTTC
D: NA; size: many; J: TRBJ2-7; V: TRBV5-1; CDR3: CASSLGGASEQYF; DNA: TGCGCCAGCAGCTTGGGGGGGGCGAGTGAGCAGTACTTC
D: NA; size: few; J: TRBJ2-5; V: TRBV5-6; CDR3: CASSLGGLRARETQYF; DNA: TGTGCCAGCAGCTTGGGAGGGCTACGAGCGCGCGAGACCCAGTACTTC